Listed below are T cell receptor beta chains from one sample, sequenced in a study of T cells in Graves' hyperthyroidism and ophthalmopathy. TCRdb analysed the multiplex PCR reads with MiXCR anew, one entry per CDR3 protein. The repertoire holds about 500,000 distinct CDR3 sequences, with about 46% as singletons. Sequenced: peripheral blood or thyroid tissue (not recorded which). The receptor source for this set is an adult woman with Graves' disease, either hyperthyroidism or ophthalmopathy (not recorded which). Each CDR3 is given without its conserved first and last residue. The order of the fields is D gene, J gene, V gene, CDR3 protein. A D gene is named only where the DNA matches it firmly.

TRBD1,TRBJ1-1,TRBV7-8,ASSLSGGGTGF
TRBD1,TRBJ1-3,TRBV29-1,SVERDRENTIY
NA,TRBJ2-7,TRBV20-1,SAIPGAAYEQY
TRBD1,TRBJ1-1,TRBV9,ASSVAGTAYTEAF
NA,TRBJ2-5,TRBV10-3,TISDLTGGETQY
TRBD1,TRBJ2-5,TRBV10-3,AISTGGYQETQY
NA,TRBJ1-2,TRBV10-1,ASSARTNYGYT
NA,TRBJ1-4,TRBV2,ASRVGASLSEKLF
NA,TRBJ1-5,TRBV24-1,ATSEPSVRQNQPQH
NA,TRBJ2-7,TRBV7-2,ASSPVAREQY
NA,NA,TRBV29-1,SASRNNEQY
NA,TRBJ2-7,TRBV28,ASSFTGSGIYEQY
TRBD1,TRBJ1-2,TRBV6-1,ASRGQGNLGGYT
NA,TRBJ1-6,TRBV11-2,ASSPGGVNNSPLH
TRBD1,TRBJ2-3,TRBV29-1,SSQGATDTQY
TRBD1,TRBJ2-5,TRBV19,ASSMRRDRFQETQY
NA,TRBJ2-6,TRBV29-1,SVVGAPSANVLT
NA,TRBJ1-2,TRBV10-3,AISEANASGYT
NA,TRBJ1-4,TRBV11-2,ASSAATGTNEKLF
NA,TRBJ1-2,TRBV11-2,ASSLDGTVGYT
TRBD1,TRBJ1-6,TRBV15,ATSRDRDSLNSPLH
TRBD1,TRBJ2-3,TRBV5-1,ASSSGGQGHTDTQY
TRBD1,TRBJ1-5,TRBV28,ASYGTGFYSNQPQH
TRBD1,TRBJ1-6,TRBV15,ATSGGQGNGSPLH
NA,TRBJ1-6,TRBV7-9,ASRRQGSIDSPLH
NA,TRBJ1-3,TRBV7-2,ASSLAFLSGSTIY